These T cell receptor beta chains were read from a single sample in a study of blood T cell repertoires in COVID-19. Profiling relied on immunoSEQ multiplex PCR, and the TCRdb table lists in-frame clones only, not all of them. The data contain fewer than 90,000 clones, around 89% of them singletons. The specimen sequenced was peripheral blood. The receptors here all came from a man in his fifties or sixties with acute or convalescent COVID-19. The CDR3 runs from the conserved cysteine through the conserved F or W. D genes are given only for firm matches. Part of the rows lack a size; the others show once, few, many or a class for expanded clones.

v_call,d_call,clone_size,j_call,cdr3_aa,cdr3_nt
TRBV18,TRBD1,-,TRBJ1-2,CASSPTGGGYTF,TGTGCCAGCTCACCCACAGGGGGTGGCTACACCTTC
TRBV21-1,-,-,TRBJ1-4,CASSARTGPNEKLFF,TGTGCCAGCAGCGCACGGACAGGGCCTAATGAAAAACTGTTTTTT
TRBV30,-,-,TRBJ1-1,CAWRGLNTEAFF,TGTGCCTGGAGGGGGCTCAACACTGAAGCTTTCTTT
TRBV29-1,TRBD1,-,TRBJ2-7,CSVGDRAAYEQYF,TGCAGCGTTGGAGACAGGGCTGCCTACGAGCAGTACTTC
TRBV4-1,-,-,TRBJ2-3,CASSPFLGQVLNTDTQYF,TGCGCCAGCAGCCCGTTTCTGGGCCAGGTCCTAAACACAGATACGCAGTATTTT
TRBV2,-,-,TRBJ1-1,CASSPWLVVNTEAFF,TGTGCCAGCTCGCCGTGGCTGGTTGTGAACACTGAAGCTTTCTTT
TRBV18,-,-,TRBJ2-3,CASSPSGLGDTQYF,TGTGCCAGCTCACCGTCCGGGTTGGGAGATACGCAGTATTTT
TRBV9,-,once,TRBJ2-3,CASSAIRTADTQYF,TGTGCCAGCAGCGCAATACGGACAGCAGATACGCAGTATTTT
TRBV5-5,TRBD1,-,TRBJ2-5,CASSSHRNPQGAETQYF,TGTGCCAGCAGCTCGCACCGCAACCCACAGGGGGCGGAGACCCAGTACTTC
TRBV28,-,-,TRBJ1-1,CASTPRTGEAFF,TGTGCCAGCACCCCTCGAACCGGTGAAGCTTTCTTT
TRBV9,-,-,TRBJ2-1,CASSADGMILGYNEQFF,TGTGCCAGCAGCGCCGACGGGATGATCTTAGGGTACAATGAGCAGTTCTTC
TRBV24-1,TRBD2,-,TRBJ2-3,CATSDPRAGGGMNTQYF,TGTGCCACCAGTGATCCGCGCGCCGGGGGGGGAATGAATACGCAGTATTTT
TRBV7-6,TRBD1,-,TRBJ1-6,CASSLDDRDSPLHF,TGTGCCAGCAGCTTGGACGACAGGGATTCACCCCTCCACTTT
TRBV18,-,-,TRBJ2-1,CASSPAGPNNEQFF,TGTGCCAGCTCACCGGCAGGGCCCAACAATGAGCAGTTCTTC
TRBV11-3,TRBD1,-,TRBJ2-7,CASSPGGQLMAEQYF,TGTGCCAGCAGCCCAGGGGGACAGCTTATGGCCGAGCAGTACTTC
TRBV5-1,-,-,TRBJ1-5,CASSDGQNPSNQPQHF,TGCGCCAGCAGCGACGGACAGAACCCTAGCAATCAGCCCCAGCATTTT
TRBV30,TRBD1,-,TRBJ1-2,CAWRLYGTDYGYTF,TGTGCCTGGAGGCTGTACGGGACAGACTATGGCTACACCTTC
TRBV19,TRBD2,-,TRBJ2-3,CASQKGSGRALDTQYF,TGTGCCAGCCAAAAGGGGAGCGGGAGGGCATTAGATACGCAGTATTTT
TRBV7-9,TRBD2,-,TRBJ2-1,CASSLVGGGSSYNEQFF,TGTGCCAGCAGCTTAGTCGGCGGCGGGAGCTCCTACAATGAGCAGTTCTTC
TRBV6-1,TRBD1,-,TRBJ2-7,CASSEGQGTFYEQYF,TGTGCCAGCAGTGAGGGACAGGGGACTTTCTACGAGCAGTACTTC
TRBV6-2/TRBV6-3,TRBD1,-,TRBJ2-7,CASSWDRDGEQYF,TGTGCCAGCAGTTGGGACAGGGACGGGGAGCAGTACTTC
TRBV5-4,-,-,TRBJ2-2,CASSSQGVNTGELFF,TGTGCCAGCAGCTCTCAAGGGGTCAACACCGGGGAGCTGTTTTTT
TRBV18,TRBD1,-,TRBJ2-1,CASSLRTGSYNEQFF,TGTGCCAGCTCACTTCGGACAGGTTCCTACAATGAGCAGTTCTTC
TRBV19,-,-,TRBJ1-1,CASSIRGGGLWTEAFF,TGTGCCAGTAGTATCCGGGGCGGGGGGCTTTGGACTGAAGCTTTCTTT
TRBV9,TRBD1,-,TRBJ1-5,CASSQTGNSNQPQHF,TGTGCCAGCAGCCAGACAGGGAATAGCAATCAGCCCCAGCATTTT
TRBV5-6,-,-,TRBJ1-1,CASQHSRGYTEAFF,TGTGCCAGCCAACATAGCAGGGGTTACACTGAAGCTTTCTTT
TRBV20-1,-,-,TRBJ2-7,CSASQYGGEQYF,TGCAGTGCTAGTCAGTATGGCGGGGAGCAGTACTTC
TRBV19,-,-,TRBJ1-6,CASSIDRASPLHF,TGTGCCAGTAGTATAGACAGGGCTTCACCCCTCCACTTT
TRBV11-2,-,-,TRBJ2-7,CASSPPEPNNEQYF,TGTGCCAGCAGCCCCCCGGAGCCCAATAACGAGCAGTACTTC
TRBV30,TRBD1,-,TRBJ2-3,CAWSGEWGQGLSTDTQYF,TGTGCCTGGAGTGGGGAGTGGGGACAGGGGCTTAGCACAGATACGCAGTATTTT
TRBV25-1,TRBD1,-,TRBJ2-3,CASSSTGGWADTQYF,TGTGCCAGCAGTTCGACAGGGGGCTGGGCAGATACGCAGTATTTT
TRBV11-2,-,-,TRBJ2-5,CASSLEASRRETQYF,TGTGCCAGCAGCTTAGAAGCCTCTAGGCGAGAGACCCAGTACTTC
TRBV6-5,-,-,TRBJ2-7,CASSYSDSAYEQYF,TGTGCCAGCAGTTACTCGGACTCAGCCTACGAGCAGTACTTC
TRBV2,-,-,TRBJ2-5,CASSEGRPQETQYF,TGTGCCAGCAGTGAGGGCAGGCCTCAAGAGACCCAGTACTTC